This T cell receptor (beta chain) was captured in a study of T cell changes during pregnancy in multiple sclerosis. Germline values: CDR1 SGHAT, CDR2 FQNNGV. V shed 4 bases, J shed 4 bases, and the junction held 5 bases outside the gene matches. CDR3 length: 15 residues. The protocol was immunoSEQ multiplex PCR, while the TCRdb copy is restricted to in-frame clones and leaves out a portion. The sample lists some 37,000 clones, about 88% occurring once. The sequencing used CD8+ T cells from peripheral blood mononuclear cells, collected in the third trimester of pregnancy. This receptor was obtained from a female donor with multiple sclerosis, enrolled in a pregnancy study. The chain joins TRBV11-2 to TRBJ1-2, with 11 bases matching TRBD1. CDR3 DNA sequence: TGTGCCAGCAGCTCCCCCGGACAGGGGGCCTATGGCTACACCTTC. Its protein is CASSSPGQGAYGYTF.